This TCR beta chain was identified in a study of blood T cell repertoires in COVID-19 (dated by TCRdb to 2019 to 2021). About the study as a whole: Recovered participants in ImmuneRACE Cohort 3 were defined as having two consecutive negative NP/OP PCR tests, clearance from a healthcare professional, or resolution of symptoms. Samples were obtained from the ongoing ImmuneRACE study (first 160 participants) and from over 1,000 subjects provided by 6 global collaborators. The prospective study material was composed of cDNA or gDNA derived from T cells, B-cell-depleted T cells, or PBMCs. Samples covering the acute and convalescent phases of COVID-19 were provided by collaborators in the United States, Italy and Spain. The dataset comprised deeply sampled blood TCRbeta repertoires from subjects exposed to, actively infected with, or recovered from COVID-19. Where HLA class I and class II types were available, the types were taken from metadata supplied by the sample provider, not from assay-based typing. The sample metadata nearly always contained a de-identified subject ID, COVID-19 status, age in years and sex. A freely available public database, intended as a resource for researchers studying the immune response to SARS-CoV-2, is where the repertoires were released.

Results the study describes overall, beyond this receptor: The amount of clinical and demographic metadata varied by source and participant and was provided uncurated.

TCRbeta CDR3 regions were amplified from genomic DNA by means of the immunoSEQ Assay, a bias-controlled multiplex PCR. Per the authors' processing: Within the assay, amplification of reference gene primers was used to estimate how many nucleated cells each sample contained. To quantify the absolute abundance of each unique TCRbeta CDR3 rearrangement, sequence reads were collapsed and filtered. Productive Simpson clonality was computed per sample as the square root of Simpson's diversity index over productive rearrangements. In TCRdb, the immuneACCESS table is reduced to in-frame sequences with V and J assigned. These tables do not hold every clone; where another copy was compared, an unresolved V gene accounts for under half, and the others remain unexplained. The V and J calls and the clone size are those of that table, but D and trimming were determined from the DNA. Within this sample are some 200,000 clones, with about nine tenths of them counted one time only. In total, the top ten clones hold 3% to 3.5% of the sample.

Participants in the prospective study were aged 18 to 89 years, lived in 24 United States geographic areas, and enrolled through a virtual design. In the prospective study, participants were assigned to cohorts based on the clinical history participants reported in a screening survey and a study questionnaire. In the prospective study, mobile phlebotomists collected whole blood, serum and a nasopharyngeal or oropharyngeal swab from each participant. Additional blood draws and questionnaires over an approximately two-month period could optionally be provided by prospective study participants. Before DNA extraction, blood samples from the prospective study were shipped at room temperature or frozen. A few counts support this clone. The clone's antigen remains unknown. Qualities for individual bases were not recorded, and no much larger clone is one base off. Spanning cysteine to phenylalanine, the CDR3 consists of 15 amino acids. The kept DNA is CDR3 alone, 45 bases in frame from the first base. The germline V and J ends show losses of 0 bases and 6 bases respectively, and no gene match explains 5 bases of the junction. Per the germline V gene, SGHDN is the CDR1 and FVKESK is the CDR2.

The rearranged segments are TRBV14 and TRBJ1-2; the central 9 bases match TRBD1. The sample taken for sequencing was PBMCs or T cells enriched from blood (not recorded which). This TCR was recovered from a woman in her forties or fifties in a cohort exposed to, infected with or recovered from COVID-19 (not recorded which). The CDR3 in this case is CASSQDLTGGDGYTF. At the DNA level, the sequence is TGTGCCAGCAGCCAAGATCTTACAGGGGGCGATGGCTACACCTTC.